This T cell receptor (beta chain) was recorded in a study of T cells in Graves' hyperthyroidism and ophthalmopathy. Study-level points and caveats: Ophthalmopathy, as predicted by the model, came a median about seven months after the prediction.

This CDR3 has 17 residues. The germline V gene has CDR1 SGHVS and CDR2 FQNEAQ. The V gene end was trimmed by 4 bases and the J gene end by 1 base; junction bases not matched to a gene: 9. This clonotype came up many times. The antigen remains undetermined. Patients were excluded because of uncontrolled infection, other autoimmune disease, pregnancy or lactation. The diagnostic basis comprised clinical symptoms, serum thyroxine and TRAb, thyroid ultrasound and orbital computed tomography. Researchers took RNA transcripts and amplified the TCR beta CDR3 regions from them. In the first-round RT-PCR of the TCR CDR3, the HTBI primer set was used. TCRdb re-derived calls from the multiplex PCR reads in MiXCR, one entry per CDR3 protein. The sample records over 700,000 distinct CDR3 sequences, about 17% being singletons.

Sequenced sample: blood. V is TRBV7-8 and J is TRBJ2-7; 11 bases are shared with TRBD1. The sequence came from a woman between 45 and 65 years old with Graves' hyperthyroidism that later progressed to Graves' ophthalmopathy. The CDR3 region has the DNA TGTGCCAGCAGCTCAACTTTTGGGGACAGGGGGTCCTACGAGCAGTACTTC. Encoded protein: CASSSTFGDRGSYEQYF.